The following is a TCR beta chain sequence with its context. The antigen it binds to is not known. Per-base qualities were not stored, and no clone one base away is much larger. The entry originates in a study of cytomegalovirus exposure and HLA in healthy donors (dated by TCRdb to between 2016 and 2019). Describing the broader study: An earlier analysis of approximately 590 of the donors reported approximately 270 Gb of sequence data and 100 million to 140 million unique TCR beta sequences from about 180 million T cells. An early release that covered about 600 HLA-typed donors contained around 300 gigabases of sequencing data and around 85 million unique TCR sequences. Of the 300 to 400 genotyped donors, about 80% fell in the genetic ancestry cluster associated with self-reported Caucasian donors. The study aimed to test whether cataloging public T cell receptors could reveal signatures of past pathogen exposure. The study used immunosequencing to profile the T cell repertoires of more than 650 subjects and linked those repertoires to cytomegalovirus serostatus. A separate validation cohort of 100 to 150 different subjects was used in addition to the 666-subject first cohort. To predict cytomegalovirus infection status, the study combined high-throughput TCR immunosequencing, statistical association of individual TCRs with disease status, and machine learning. In a later analysis, previously published TCR beta repertoires from 666 donors were re-analyzed and high-resolution HLA genotyping was added so that TCR occurrence patterns could be studied. Rather than using new phenotypic data, the later analysis identified candidate immune exposures from TCR beta sequences and from how often those sequences occurred across donors. In an earlier analysis of 587 of the donors, high-throughput TCR beta sequencing was used to judge whether each TCR beta V gene segment behaved as functional or pseudogenic. Donor age, sex, ethnicity and CMV serostatus were compiled together with the repertoire data. In a later genetic analysis, genome-wide SNP genotypes for about three fifths of the 666 donors were used, and that subset was treated as a discovery cohort. All discovery cohort repertoires had been generated on a single sequencing platform. HLA typing covered class I and class II loci at four-digit resolution. The number of typed donors differed by locus: roughly 629-640 for A, B, C, DRB1 and DQB1; roughly 510 for DQA1; approximately 600 for DPA1; and roughly 450 for DPB1. Roughly 5 DR-DQ haplotypes were handled as single units for association and clustering, since linkage in the cohort was strong. On average, roughly 240,000 unique TCR beta nucleotide sequences were sequenced per donor among a few hundred genotyped donors of the cohort, with 15% to 20% of those sequences being non-productive.

Library creation used the immunoSEQ multiplex PCR assay. For the multiplex PCR, a mixture combining 60 forward primers for TCR Vbeta segments and 13 reverse primers for TCR Jbeta segments was used. Amplification of the CDR3 region of rearranged TCR beta genes was performed with a multiplex PCR assay on genomic DNA. The Illumina HiSeq System was used to sequence the amplified TCR beta libraries as 87-base-pair reads. The authors' analysis ran thus. In a later analysis, 77 million or so unique TCR beta chains were counted across the roughly 700 repertoires, and roughly 10 million of these chains were shared by at least two donors. Raw reads were error-corrected and collapsed into unique sequences by a nearest-neighbor algorithm in which closely related sequences were merged to remove PCR and sequencing errors. To assign V, D and J gene segments, CDR3 sequences were aligned to IMGT reference sequences. For a sequence to be retained, a match of at least six nucleotides was required to both a V gene segment and a J gene segment. Rearrangements were called productive when the CDR3 lacked stop codons and stayed in frame with V and J; all others were non-productive. Following IMGT convention, CDR3 was defined as the stretch from the second conserved V-encoded cysteine to the conserved J-encoded phenylalanine. In an earlier analysis of around 640 of the donors, sequences lacking an unambiguous match to a single V gene segment were excluded. In an earlier analysis of 587 of the donors, V segments were called functional above 56.7% productive rearrangements and were called segregating when the between-donor standard deviation exceeded 5%. A statistical classification framework was built for diagnosing cytomegalovirus status from the catalog of TCR beta chain sequences. A later analysis assigned V and J genes by comparing TCR nucleotide sequences with IMGT/GENE-DB human TR gene sequences. In a later analysis, CDR3 sequences and most-parsimonious VDJ recombination scenarios were assigned using the TCRdist pipeline. In a later analysis, each TCR beta chain was defined by its CDR3 amino acid sequence together with its V-gene family, and reads without a unique V-gene family were excluded. A later analysis removed nearly 600 highly shared, low-generation-probability nucleotide sequences to deal with suspected cross-contamination and a sequencing artifact. In a later analysis, a clonal expansion index for each public chain was calculated from normalized within-repertoire ranks of inferred template counts. Generation probabilities in a later analysis came from a VDJ recombination model fitted to out-of-frame rearrangements, and those results were checked against IGoR. A later analysis scored TCR-TCR, TCR-HLA and TCR-CMV co-occurrence with hypergeometric tests, applying a repertoire-size bias correction to TCR pairs. In a later analysis, false discovery rates were estimated by permuting HLA or CMV assignments 20 times. In a later analysis, co-occurring TCRs were grouped using DBSCAN, with TCRdist sequence similarity added in when clustering inside HLA-allele-positive subsets. Repertoires with fewer than 30,000 or more than 120,000 public chains, plus five repertoires with anomalous nucleotide sharing, were excluded from co-occurrence clustering. TCRdb mirrors the immuneACCESS table, restricted to in-frame sequences. Some clones are absent from its copies; in checked studies, under half trace to an unresolved V gene, and the reason for the others is unknown. V and J calls and clone size are those listed in that table; D and trimming were worked out from the DNA. For this sample there are over 50,000 clones; 55% to 75% appear just once. The ten largest clonotypes hold around a sixth of the sample.

The cohort comprised approximately 700 healthy bone marrow donors. Cohort members were all nominally healthy when sampled, although unrecorded immune exposures were likely present. The donor tested CMV seropositive, placing the donor among the approximately 290 seropositive members of the cohort. A peripheral blood sample was provided by each donor, and peripheral blood mononuclear cells were used for TCR beta sequencing. Genomic DNA was extracted from the blood cell samples with the Qiagen DNeasy Blood Extraction Kit. The study at large found these results: A later genetic analysis associated a missense DCLRE1C variant with V-gene and J-gene trimming of TCR beta chains, and an independent cohort replicated the association. In a later analysis, TCR association rates were found to vary across HLA loci, with the most associated TCRs seen for DRB1 alleles and the fewest for HLA-C alleles. Compared with equally common non-associated chains, HLA-associated TCR beta chains in a later analysis were more clonally expanded and had lower generation probabilities. A later analysis found that most CMV-associated TCR beta chains appeared HLA-restricted, with HLA associations seemingly driven largely by CMV exposure. In a later analysis, several top co-occurrence clusters were reported to appear linked to parvovirus B19, influenza, CMV and Epstein-Barr virus. The earlier analysis of 587 of the donors excluded over 15 rarely observed V segments, including chromosome 9 orphons, because counts were too low. Compared with the roughly 670-donor mean, donors in an Asian-associated ancestry cluster had fewer N-insertions in productive TCRs, according to a later genetic analysis. The study gave a list of some 150 TCR beta chains associated with cytomegalovirus. Because HLA typing was missing for some donors at each locus, association tests included only the typed subset. Specific HLA alleles were associated with about 17,000 TCR beta sequences at a false discovery rate of 0.05 in a later analysis. A further reported finding was that TCR beta sequences accurately predicted the HLA-A and HLA-B alleles for most subjects in the first cohort. While some public TCRs were present in many individuals, most TCR sequences turned up only very rarely across donors. A few of the identified cytomegalovirus-associated TCR beta chains were confirmed in vitro to be specific for cytomegalovirus antigens. Immune exposure information for the cohort was limited to CMV serostatus. Cytomegalovirus status was reported to be diagnosed by the classifier with high specificity and sensitivity in both the original and validation cohorts. Roughly uniform sequencing depth across donors was assumed in presence/absence analyses, although this assumption may not hold. Strong co-occurrence of HLA alleles, especially DR and DQ, made assigning TCR associations to individual alleles difficult. An earlier analysis of roughly 570 of the donors showed that most TCR beta V segments appeared in productive rearrangements either about 87% or about 30% of the time, which broadly matched IMGT annotations. In this cohort, only TCR beta chains were sequenced, and detectable features were limited by the absence of alpha or paired-chain data. Some IMGT-functional V segments, including TRBV6-2 and TRBV6-3, could not be told apart with the 87-base-pair reads, so those segments were excluded. The authors suggested that the approach could potentially be generalized to other disease states and immunological phenotypes. The sequencing pipeline was judged likely to have produced a cluster of highly shared sequence variants as a technical artifact. Linkage disequilibrium might explain the correlated functional status among segregating V segments, but an unknown experimental factor could not be ruled out.

CDR3 length: 15 amino acids, cysteine to phenylalanine. The only DNA kept is the CDR3, 45 bases in frame from the first base. CDR1 and CDR2 (MNHNY, SVGAGI) derive from the germline V gene (reference sequence). V trim: 6 bases; J trim: 6 bases; unmatched bases: 10. The source of this sequence is a man in his forties or fifties in good health and CMV-seropositive. The sequenced sample was PBMCs. The sequence links TRBV6-6 to TRBJ1-2, with TRBD1 matching 10 junction bases. The CDR3 sequence is CASRSPGQGKDGYTF. The DNA sequence is TGTGCCAGCAGGTCCCCGGGACAGGGGAAAGATGGCTACACCTTC.